This entry concerns a single TCR beta chain. From germline, CDR1 is SGHTA and CDR2 FQGNSA. V lost 2 bases to trimming and J lost 1 base, with 14 bases between them. The CDR3 is 16 amino acids. These data belong to a study of blood T cell repertoires in COVID-19. Study summary: The United States, Italy and Spain were the sources of the acute and convalescent COVID-19 samples. Nucleic acid was either cDNA or gDNA, and it came from T cells, B-cell-depleted T cells, or PBMCs.

Authors' data handling: For nucleated cells, counts were estimated from reference gene primer amplification. Here immunoSEQ multiplex PCR was the method, and the copy in TCRdb shows in-frame clones only, minus some. That table gives V, J and clone size, and the DNA gave D and trimming. Of 200,000 to 250,000 clones in the sample, approximately 81% are singletons; the top ten hold about 20%. The receptor's source is a man aged 25 to 40 with active or convalescent COVID-19. Sequenced: peripheral blood. The chain couples TRBV7-2 to TRBJ2-5; TRBD2 might be the D (5 bases). CDR3 DNA sequence: TGTGCCAGCAGCTTACGGGCGGGCCAGATCCAAGAGACCCAGTACTTC. As protein: CASSLRAGQIQETQYF.